These T cell receptor beta chains were read from a single sample in a study of blood T cell repertoires in COVID-19. Profiling relied on immunoSEQ multiplex PCR, and the TCRdb table lists in-frame clones only, not all of them. Of 200,000 or so clones listed, 85% to 90% are singletons. Input material: peripheral blood. These receptors came from a person between 65 and 79 years old with COVID-19, enrolled during active disease. The CDR3 runs from the conserved cysteine through the conserved F or W. D genes are given only for firm matches. Size values are once, few and many counts, or a class for expanded clones, and some rows have none.

abundance: -
d_gene: TRBD2
v_gene: TRBV18
CDR3aa: CASSPPGLAGGPLSYNEQFF

abundance: -
d_gene: -
v_gene: TRBV6-1
CDR3aa: CASSDARGRYGYTF

abundance: -
d_gene: TRBD1
v_gene: TRBV9
CDR3aa: CASSVADRDYEQYF

abundance: -
d_gene: -
v_gene: TRBV7-9
CDR3aa: CASSLNTPGGNYGYTF

abundance: -
d_gene: TRBD1
v_gene: TRBV7-2
CDR3aa: CASSAGTGEHF

abundance: -
d_gene: TRBD2
v_gene: TRBV7-9
CDR3aa: CASSFGTSGLGVETQYF

abundance: -
d_gene: -
v_gene: TRBV6-5
CDR3aa: CASSATDNSGNTIYF

abundance: -
d_gene: -
v_gene: TRBV7-9
CDR3aa: CASSFSAASGGYTF

abundance: -
d_gene: TRBD1
v_gene: TRBV27
CDR3aa: CASSPQGAFGKSSTSKTNYGYTF

abundance: -
d_gene: -
v_gene: TRBV28
CDR3aa: CASSLAGYGYTF

abundance: -
d_gene: TRBD1
v_gene: TRBV27
CDR3aa: CASRLLRDRDPEAFF

abundance: -
d_gene: TRBD2
v_gene: TRBV11-2
CDR3aa: CASSWLAGGNIQYF

abundance: -
d_gene: TRBD1
v_gene: TRBV27
CDR3aa: CASSSWDRSGPQHF

abundance: -
d_gene: -
v_gene: TRBV3-1/TRBV3-2
CDR3aa: CASSQGRTETGELFF

abundance: once
d_gene: TRBD1
v_gene: TRBV7-8
CDR3aa: CASSRRGPNTEAFF

abundance: -
d_gene: TRBD1
v_gene: TRBV5-1
CDR3aa: CASRPGQHTDTQYF

abundance: -
d_gene: TRBD1
v_gene: TRBV6-6
CDR3aa: CASSYSLGQGLSVQFF

abundance: -
d_gene: -
v_gene: TRBV7-2
CDR3aa: CASSPTSATEAFF

abundance: -
d_gene: TRBD1
v_gene: TRBV6-5
CDR3aa: CASMGDRANQPQHF

abundance: -
d_gene: -
v_gene: TRBV5-6
CDR3aa: CASSLRQFYGYTF

abundance: -
d_gene: -
v_gene: TRBV6-2/TRBV6-3
CDR3aa: CASSYSGFNNEQFF

abundance: -
d_gene: -
v_gene: TRBV3-1/TRBV3-2
CDR3aa: CASSPLALSSYNEQFF

abundance: once
d_gene: -
v_gene: TRBV9
CDR3aa: CASSVGGGFGNTIYF

abundance: -
d_gene: -
v_gene: TRBV5-1
CDR3aa: CASSFPRGAGEDEQFF

abundance: -
d_gene: -
v_gene: TRBV4-1
CDR3aa: CASSQGGQGYYEQYF

abundance: -
d_gene: TRBD1
v_gene: TRBV9
CDR3aa: CASSVELAGQGNSPLHF

abundance: -
d_gene: -
v_gene: TRBV24-1
CDR3aa: CATSVPGLNYNEQFF

abundance: -
d_gene: TRBD1
v_gene: TRBV29-1
CDR3aa: CSGQGFEYEKLFF

abundance: -
d_gene: TRBD1
v_gene: TRBV18
CDR3aa: CASSPPGQGAAQPQHF

abundance: -
d_gene: TRBD1
v_gene: TRBV5-4
CDR3aa: CASSLKQGASNQPQHF

abundance: -
d_gene: TRBD2
v_gene: TRBV28
CDR3aa: CAVGLAGGPSDTQYF

abundance: -
d_gene: TRBD2
v_gene: TRBV5-6
CDR3aa: CASKTSGPEYEQYF

abundance: once
d_gene: -
v_gene: TRBV6-6
CDR3aa: CASSYSGGDQPQHF

abundance: -
d_gene: TRBD1
v_gene: TRBV5-1
CDR3aa: CASSRDRNTEAFF

abundance: -
d_gene: -
v_gene: TRBV19
CDR3aa: CATRRVMGETQYF

abundance: once
d_gene: TRBD2
v_gene: TRBV7-3
CDR3aa: CASSKAGGSTDTQYF

abundance: -
d_gene: TRBD1
v_gene: TRBV3-1/TRBV3-2
CDR3aa: CASRPPGQGHQPQHF

abundance: -
d_gene: TRBD1
v_gene: TRBV19
CDR3aa: CASSIGTGPEKLFF

abundance: once
d_gene: TRBD1
v_gene: TRBV30
CDR3aa: CAWNPGTVNSPLHF

abundance: -
d_gene: -
v_gene: TRBV29-1
CDR3aa: CSVEDLPETQYF

abundance: -
d_gene: TRBD1
v_gene: TRBV29-1
CDR3aa: CSVEDGLYDRGGGNTIYF

abundance: -
d_gene: -
v_gene: TRBV6-5
CDR3aa: CASSTPGRQEQFF

abundance: -
d_gene: -
v_gene: TRBV5-6
CDR3aa: CASSLGPGAGVEQYF

abundance: few
d_gene: -
v_gene: TRBV28
CDR3aa: CASLTANSNYGYTF

abundance: -
d_gene: -
v_gene: TRBV4-1
CDR3aa: CASSPTGEGYEQYF

abundance: once
d_gene: -
v_gene: TRBV18
CDR3aa: CASSHSDRSNGELFF

abundance: few
d_gene: -
v_gene: TRBV4-1
CDR3aa: CASSQGAGAYTGELFF

abundance: -
d_gene: -
v_gene: TRBV19
CDR3aa: CASSPLNQPQHF

abundance: -
d_gene: TRBD1
v_gene: TRBV9
CDR3aa: CASSVQGTANYEQYF

abundance: -
d_gene: -
v_gene: TRBV20-1
CDR3aa: CSASRGARQYF

abundance: -
d_gene: TRBD1
v_gene: TRBV7-3
CDR3aa: CASSPGTGGGQETQYF

abundance: -
d_gene: -
v_gene: TRBV6-5
CDR3aa: CASSSTGTNYGYTF

abundance: few
d_gene: TRBD2
v_gene: TRBV4-3
CDR3aa: CASALLAGGLDTQYF

abundance: once
d_gene: TRBD2
v_gene: TRBV15
CDR3aa: CATSRGTSGQYF

abundance: -
d_gene: TRBD1
v_gene: TRBV4-1
CDR3aa: CASSQVGDSSNSPLHF

abundance: few
d_gene: -
v_gene: TRBV9
CDR3aa: CASSRGGDAYGYTF

abundance: -
d_gene: -
v_gene: TRBV28
CDR3aa: CASGRPSGNTIYF

abundance: -
d_gene: TRBD2
v_gene: TRBV11-2
CDR3aa: CASSLGTSDRADTQYF

abundance: -
d_gene: -
v_gene: TRBV7-9
CDR3aa: CASSLFSDTQYF